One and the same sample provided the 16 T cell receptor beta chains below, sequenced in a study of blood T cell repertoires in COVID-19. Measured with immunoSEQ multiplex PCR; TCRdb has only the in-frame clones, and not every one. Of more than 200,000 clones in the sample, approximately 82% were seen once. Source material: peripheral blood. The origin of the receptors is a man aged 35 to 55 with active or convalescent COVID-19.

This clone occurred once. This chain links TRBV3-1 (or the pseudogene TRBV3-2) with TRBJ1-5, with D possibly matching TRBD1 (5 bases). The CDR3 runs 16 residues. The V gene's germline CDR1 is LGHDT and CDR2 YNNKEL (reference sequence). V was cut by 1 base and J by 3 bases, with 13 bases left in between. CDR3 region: CASSQGGGTYNQPQHF. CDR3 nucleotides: TGTGCCAGCAGCCAAGGGGGAGGGACGTACAATCAGCCCCAGCATTTT.

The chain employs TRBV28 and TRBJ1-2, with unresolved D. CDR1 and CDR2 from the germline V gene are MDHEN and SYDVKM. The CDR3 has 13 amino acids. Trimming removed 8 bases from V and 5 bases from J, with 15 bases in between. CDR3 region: CASGVYDSYGYTF. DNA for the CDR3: TGTGCCAGCGGCGTGTATGACTCTTATGGCTACACCTTC.

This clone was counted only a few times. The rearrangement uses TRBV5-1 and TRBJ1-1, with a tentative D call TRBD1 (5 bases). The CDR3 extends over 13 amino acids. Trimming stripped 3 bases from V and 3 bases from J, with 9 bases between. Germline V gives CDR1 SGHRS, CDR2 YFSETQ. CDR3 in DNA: TGCGCCAGCAGCTCCGGGGGGTACACTGAAGCTTTCTTT. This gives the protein CASSSGGYTEAFF.

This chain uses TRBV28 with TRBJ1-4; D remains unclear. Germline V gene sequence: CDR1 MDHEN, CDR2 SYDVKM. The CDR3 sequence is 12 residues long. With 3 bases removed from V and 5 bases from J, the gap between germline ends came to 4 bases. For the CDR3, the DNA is TGTGCCAGCAGTTTCGCGAATGAAAAACTGTTTTTT. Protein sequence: CASSFANEKLFF. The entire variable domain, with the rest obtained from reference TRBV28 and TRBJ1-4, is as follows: DVKVTQSSRYLVKRTGEKVFLECVQDMDHENMFWYRQDPGLGLRLIYFSYDVKMKEKGDIPEGYSVSREKKERFSLILESASTNQTSMYLCASSFANEKLFFGSGTQLSVL.

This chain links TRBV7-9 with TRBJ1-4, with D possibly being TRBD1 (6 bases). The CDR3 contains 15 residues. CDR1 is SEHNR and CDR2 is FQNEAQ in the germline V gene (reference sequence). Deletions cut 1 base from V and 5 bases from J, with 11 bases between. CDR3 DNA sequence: TGTGCCAGCAGCTTAGAGGGCAGGGGAAATGAAAAACTGTTTTTT. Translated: CASSLEGRGNEKLFF. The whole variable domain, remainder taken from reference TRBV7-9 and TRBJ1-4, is DTGVSQNPRHKITKRGQNVTFRCDPISEHNRLYWYRQTLGQGPEFLTYFQNEAQLEKSRLLSDRFSAERPKGSFSTLEIQRTEQGDSAMYLCASSLEGRGNEKLFFGSGTQLSVL.

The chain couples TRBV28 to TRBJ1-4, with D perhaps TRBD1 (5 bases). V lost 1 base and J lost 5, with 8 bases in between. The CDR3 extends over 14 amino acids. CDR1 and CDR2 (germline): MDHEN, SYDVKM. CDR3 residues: CASSLSSGNEKLFF. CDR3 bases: TGTGCCAGCAGTTTATCTTCAGGGAATGAAAAACTGTTTTTT. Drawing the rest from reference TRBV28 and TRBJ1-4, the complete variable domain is DVKVTQSSRYLVKRTGEKVFLECVQDMDHENMFWYRQDPGLGLRLIYFSYDVKMKEKGDIPEGYSVSREKKERFSLILESASTNQTSMYLCASSLSSGNEKLFFGSGTQLSVL.

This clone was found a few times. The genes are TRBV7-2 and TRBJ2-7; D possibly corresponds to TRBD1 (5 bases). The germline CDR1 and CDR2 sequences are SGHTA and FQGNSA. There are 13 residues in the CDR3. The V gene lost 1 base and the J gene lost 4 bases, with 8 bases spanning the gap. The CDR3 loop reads CASSLGQLYEQYF. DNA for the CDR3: TGTGCCAGCAGCTTAGGACAGTTGTACGAGCAGTACTTC.

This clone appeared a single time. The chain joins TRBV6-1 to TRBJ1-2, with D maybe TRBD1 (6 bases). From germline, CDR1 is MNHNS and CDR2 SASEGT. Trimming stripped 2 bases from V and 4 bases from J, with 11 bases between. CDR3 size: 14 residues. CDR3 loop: CASSEWGGSYGYTF. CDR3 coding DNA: TGTGCCAGCAGTGAATGGGGGGGCTCCTATGGCTACACCTTC.

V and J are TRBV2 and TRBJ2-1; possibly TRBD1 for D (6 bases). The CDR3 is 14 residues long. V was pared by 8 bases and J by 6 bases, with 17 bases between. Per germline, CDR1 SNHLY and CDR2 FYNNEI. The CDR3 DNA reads TGTGCCAGCGGGCCAGGGGTGACACTCAATGAGCAGTTCTTC. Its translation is CASGPGVTLNEQFF.

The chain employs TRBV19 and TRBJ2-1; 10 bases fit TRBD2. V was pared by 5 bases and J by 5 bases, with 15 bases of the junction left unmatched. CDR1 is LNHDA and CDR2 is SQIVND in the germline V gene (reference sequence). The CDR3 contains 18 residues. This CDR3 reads CASSPLDGLAVGDNEQFF. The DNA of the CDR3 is TGTGCCAGTAGTCCGTTGGATGGACTAGCGGTCGGGGACAATGAGCAGTTCTTC. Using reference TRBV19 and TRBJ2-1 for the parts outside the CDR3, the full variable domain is DGGITQSPKYLFRKEGQNVTLSCEQNLNHDAMYWYRQDPGQGLRLIYYSQIVNDFQKGDIAEGYSVSREKKESFPLTVTSAQKNPTAFYLCASSPLDGLAVGDNEQFFGPGTRLTVL.

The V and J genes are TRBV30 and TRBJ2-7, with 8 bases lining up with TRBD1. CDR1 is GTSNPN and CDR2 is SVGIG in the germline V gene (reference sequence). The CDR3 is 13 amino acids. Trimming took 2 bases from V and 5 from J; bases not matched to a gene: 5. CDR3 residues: CAWSYGQGDEQYF. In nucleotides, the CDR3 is TGTGCCTGGAGTTATGGACAGGGAGACGAGCAGTACTTC.

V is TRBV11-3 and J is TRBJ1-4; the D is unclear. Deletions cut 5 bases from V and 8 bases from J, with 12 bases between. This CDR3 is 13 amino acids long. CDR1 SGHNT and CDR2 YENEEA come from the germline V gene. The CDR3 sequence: CASSANQKEKLFF. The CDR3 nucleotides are TGTGCCAGCAGCGCGAATCAAAAAGAAAAACTGTTTTTT.

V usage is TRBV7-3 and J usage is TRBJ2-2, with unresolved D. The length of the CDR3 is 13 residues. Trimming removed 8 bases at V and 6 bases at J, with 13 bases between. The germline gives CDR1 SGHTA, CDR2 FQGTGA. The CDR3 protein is CASQASTAGELFF. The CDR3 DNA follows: TGTGCCAGCCAGGCCAGCACCGCCGGGGAGCTGTTTTTT.

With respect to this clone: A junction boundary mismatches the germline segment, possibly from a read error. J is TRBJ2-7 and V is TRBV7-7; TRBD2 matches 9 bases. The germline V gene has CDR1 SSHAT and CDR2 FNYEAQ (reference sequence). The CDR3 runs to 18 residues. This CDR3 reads CASSLALSCWRGGFEQYF. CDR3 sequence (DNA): TGTGCTAGCAGCTTAGCGCTAAGTTGTTGGCGGGGGGGATTCGAGCAGTACTTC. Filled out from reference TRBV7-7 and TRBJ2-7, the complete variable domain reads GAGVSQSPRYKVTKRGQDVTLRCDPISSHATLYWYQQALGQGPEFLTYFNYEAQPDKSGLPSDRFSAERPEGSISTLTIQRTEQRDSAMYRCASSLALSCWRGGFEQYFGPGTRLTVT.

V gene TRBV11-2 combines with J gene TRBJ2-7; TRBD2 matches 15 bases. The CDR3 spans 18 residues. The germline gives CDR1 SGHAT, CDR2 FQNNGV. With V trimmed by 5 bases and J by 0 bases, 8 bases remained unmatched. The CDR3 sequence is CASSLNGLAGGSSYEQYF. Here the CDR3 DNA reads TGTGCCAGCAGCCTCAACGGACTAGCGGGAGGGTCCTCCTACGAGCAGTACTTC.

CDR3 sequence: CAWSTLLAGSTDTQYF. The DNA for the CDR3 is TGTGCCTGGAGTACACTACTAGCGGGAAGCACAGATACGCAGTATTTT. The J gene is TRBJ2-3, the V gene TRBV30, with 10 bases lining up with TRBD2. J was trimmed by 0 bases and V by 2 bases; bases with no gene match: 5. Germline CDR1 and CDR2: GTSNPN and SVGIG (reference sequence). CDR3 length: 16 amino acids.